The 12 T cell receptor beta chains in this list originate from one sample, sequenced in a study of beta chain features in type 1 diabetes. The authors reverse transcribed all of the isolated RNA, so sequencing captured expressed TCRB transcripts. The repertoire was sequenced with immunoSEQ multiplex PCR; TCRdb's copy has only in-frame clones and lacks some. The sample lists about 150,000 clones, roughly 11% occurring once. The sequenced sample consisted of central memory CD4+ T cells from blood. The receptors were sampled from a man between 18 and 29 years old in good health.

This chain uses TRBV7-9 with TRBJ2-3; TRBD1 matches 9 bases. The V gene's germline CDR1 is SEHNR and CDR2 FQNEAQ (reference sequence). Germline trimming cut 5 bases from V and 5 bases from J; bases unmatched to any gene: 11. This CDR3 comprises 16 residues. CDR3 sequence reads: CASSRGRTGVGDTQYF. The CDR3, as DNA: TGTGCCAGCAGCCGAGGTCGGACAGGGGTTGGAGATACGCAGTATTTT.

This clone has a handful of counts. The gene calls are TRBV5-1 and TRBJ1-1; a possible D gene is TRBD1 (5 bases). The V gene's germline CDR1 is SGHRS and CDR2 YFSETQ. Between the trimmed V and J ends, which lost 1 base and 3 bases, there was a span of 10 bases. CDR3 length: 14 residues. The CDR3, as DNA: TGCGCCAGCAGCTTGCAGGGCGGGGACACTGAAGCTTTCTTT. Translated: CASSLQGGDTEAFF. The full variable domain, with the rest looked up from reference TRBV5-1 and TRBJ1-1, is KAGVTQTPRYLIKTRGQQVTLSCSPISGHRSVSWYQQTPGQGLQFLFEYFSETQRNKGNFPGRFSGRQFSNSRSEMNVSTLELGDSALYLCASSLQGGDTEAFFGQGTRLTVV.

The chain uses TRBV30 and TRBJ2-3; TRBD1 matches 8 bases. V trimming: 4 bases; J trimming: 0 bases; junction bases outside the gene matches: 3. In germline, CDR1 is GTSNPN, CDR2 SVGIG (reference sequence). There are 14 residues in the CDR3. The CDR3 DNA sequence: TGTGCCTGGACCCGACAGGGGAGCACAGATACGCAGTATTTT. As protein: CAWTRQGSTDTQYF. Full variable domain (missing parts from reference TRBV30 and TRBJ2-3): SQTIHQWPATLVQPVGSPLSLECTVEGTSNPNLYWYRQAAGRGLQLLFYSVGIGQISSEVPQNLSASRPQDRQFILSSKKLLLSDSGFYLCAWTRQGSTDTQYFGPGTRLTVL.

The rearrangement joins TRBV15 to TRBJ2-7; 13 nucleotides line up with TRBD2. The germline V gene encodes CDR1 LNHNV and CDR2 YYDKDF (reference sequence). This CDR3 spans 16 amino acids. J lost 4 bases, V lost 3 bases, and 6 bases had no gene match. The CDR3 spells CATSSRTSGRTYEQYF. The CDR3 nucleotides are TGTGCCACCAGCAGCAGGACTAGCGGGAGAACGTACGAGCAGTACTTC.

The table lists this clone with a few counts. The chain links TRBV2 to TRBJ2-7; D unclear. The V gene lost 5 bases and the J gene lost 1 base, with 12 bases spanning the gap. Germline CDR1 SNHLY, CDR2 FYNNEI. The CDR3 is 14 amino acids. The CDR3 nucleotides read TGTGCCAGCAGTCTGGACGGAAAATCCTACGAGCAGTACTTC. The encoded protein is CASSLDGKSYEQYF.

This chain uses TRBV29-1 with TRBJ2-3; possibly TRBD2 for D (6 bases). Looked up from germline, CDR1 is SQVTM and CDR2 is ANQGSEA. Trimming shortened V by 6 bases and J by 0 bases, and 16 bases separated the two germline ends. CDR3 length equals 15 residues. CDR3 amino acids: CSVMGLATSTDTQYF. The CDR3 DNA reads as TGCAGCGTGATGGGGCTAGCGACTAGCACAGATACGCAGTATTTT.

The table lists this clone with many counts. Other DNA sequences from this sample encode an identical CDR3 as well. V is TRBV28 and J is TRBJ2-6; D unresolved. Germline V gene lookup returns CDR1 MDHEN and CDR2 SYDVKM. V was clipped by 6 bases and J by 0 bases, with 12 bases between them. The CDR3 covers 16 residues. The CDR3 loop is CASSGQALSGANVLTF. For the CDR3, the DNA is TGTGCCAGCAGCGGGCAGGCCCTCTCTGGGGCCAACGTCCTGACTTTC.

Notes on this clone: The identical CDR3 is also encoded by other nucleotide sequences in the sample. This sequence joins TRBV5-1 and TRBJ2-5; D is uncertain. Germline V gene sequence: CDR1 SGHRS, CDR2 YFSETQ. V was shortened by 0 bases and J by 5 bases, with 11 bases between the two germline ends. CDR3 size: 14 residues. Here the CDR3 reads CASSLAGSGETQYF. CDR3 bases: TGCGCCAGCAGCTTGGCCGGGTCTGGGGAGACCCAGTACTTC.

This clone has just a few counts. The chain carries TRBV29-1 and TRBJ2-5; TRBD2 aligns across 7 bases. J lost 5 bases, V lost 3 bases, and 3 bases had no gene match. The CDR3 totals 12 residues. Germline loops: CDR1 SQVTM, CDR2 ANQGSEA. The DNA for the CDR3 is TGCAGCGTTGATGACGGGGGGGAGACCCAGTACTTC. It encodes CSVDDGGETQYF.

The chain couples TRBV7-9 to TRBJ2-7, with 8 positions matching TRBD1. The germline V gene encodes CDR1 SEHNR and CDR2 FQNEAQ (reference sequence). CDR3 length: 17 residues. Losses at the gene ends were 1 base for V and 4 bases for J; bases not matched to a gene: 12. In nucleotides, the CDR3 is TGTGCCAGCAGCTTAGAGGGGACAGGAACCCCTGATTACGAGCAGTACTTC. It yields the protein CASSLEGTGTPDYEQYF.

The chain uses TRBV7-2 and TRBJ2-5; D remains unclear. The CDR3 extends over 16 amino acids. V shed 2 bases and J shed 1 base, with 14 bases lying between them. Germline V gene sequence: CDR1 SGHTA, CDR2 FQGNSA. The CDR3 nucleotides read TGTGCCAGCAGCTTAAGAACCCCAGGCGGCCAAGAGACCCAGTACTTC. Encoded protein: CASSLRTPGGQETQYF.

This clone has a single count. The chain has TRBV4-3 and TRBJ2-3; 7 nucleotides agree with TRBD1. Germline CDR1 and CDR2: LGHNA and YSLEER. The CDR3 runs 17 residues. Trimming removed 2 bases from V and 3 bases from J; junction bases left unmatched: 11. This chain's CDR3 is CASSQSLASRGTDTQYF. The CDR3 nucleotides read TGCGCCAGCAGCCAATCCCTGGCTAGCAGGGGGACAGATACGCAGTATTTT.